Presented here are 10 T cell receptor beta chains from one specimen sequenced in a study of cytomegalovirus exposure and HLA in healthy donors. Amplification used 60 Vbeta primers and 13 Jbeta primers. Generated by immunoSEQ multiplex PCR, the TCRdb table keeps only in-frame clones and is missing some. The table includes around 130,000 clones, about 81% detected once. The specimen sequenced was PBMCs. These receptors were taken from a woman aged 40 to 50 in good health and CMV-seropositive.

The chain recombines TRBV27 with TRBJ1-1; TRBD1 is a possible D gene (5 bases). The CDR3 consists of 14 residues. The V gene's germline CDR1 is MNHEY and CDR2 SMNVEV (reference sequence). Deletions cut 7 bases from V and 2 bases from J, with 14 bases between. CDR3 loop: CASNRNGGNTEAFF. The CDR3 DNA sequence: TGTGCCAGCAATCGGAACGGGGGTAACACTGAAGCTTTCTTT.

The genes are TRBV7-9 and TRBJ1-4, with TRBD1 matching over 9 bases. CDR3 length equals 17 residues. The germline gives CDR1 SEHNR, CDR2 FQNEAQ (reference sequence). Losses at the gene ends were 5 bases for V and 4 bases for J; bases not matched to a gene: 11. CDR3 DNA sequence: TGTGCCAGCAGCCCGCGGCCGGGGACAGGGATTAATGAAAAACTGTTTTTT. Translation gives CASSPRPGTGINEKLFF.

The chain uses TRBV5-6 and TRBJ2-4, with 10 bases lining up with TRBD2. The CDR3 is made up of 18 amino acids. The ends lost 2 bases at V and 0 bases at J; junction bases unmatched: 8. Germline V gene data show CDR1 as SGHDT and CDR2 as YYEEEE. CDR3 coding DNA: TGTGCCAGCAGCTTCAGCCTAGCGGGAGCGGGAGCCAAAAACATTCAGTACTTC. Translated, it gives CASSFSLAGAGAKNIQYF.

The rearrangement joins TRBV19 to TRBJ2-7; TRBD2 aligns across 7 bases. Germline trimming cut 3 bases from V and 3 bases from J; bases unmatched to any gene: 8. Germline CDR1 LNHDA, CDR2 SQIVND (reference sequence). This CDR3 region has 15 residues. The CDR3 bases are TGTGCCAGTAGTATTGGGCCTAGCGGATACTACGAGCAGTACTTC. Protein: CASSIGPSGYYEQYF. Full variable domain (remainder filled in from reference TRBV19 and TRBJ2-7): DGGITQSPKYLFRKEGQNVTLSCEQNLNHDAMYWYRQDPGQGLRLIYYSQIVNDFQKGDIAEGYSVSREKKESFPLTVTSAQKNPTAFYLCASSIGPSGYYEQYFGPGTRLTVT.

The chain couples TRBV19 to TRBJ2-6; 7 bases align to TRBD1. The CDR3 extends over 15 amino acids. The germline V gene encodes CDR1 LNHDA and CDR2 SQIVND (reference sequence). J lost 2 bases, V lost 7 bases, and 5 bases had no gene match. CDR3 sequence (DNA): TGTGCCAGTACTATTACAGGGGCTGGGGCCAACGTCCTGACTTTC. Protein product: CASTITGAGANVLTF.

This clone was seen more than once but under ten times. The chain carries TRBV6-5 and TRBJ1-4; perhaps TRBD1 as D (5 bases). The V end lost 5 bases, the J end lost 3 bases, and 10 bases lay between the germline ends. The CDR3 runs to 14 residues. CDR1 and CDR2 from the germline V gene are MNHEY and SVGAGI. The CDR3 loop reads CASSDGGANEKLFF. CDR3 in DNA: TGTGCCAGCAGTGACGGGGGAGCTAATGAAAAACTGTTTTTT.

This chain links TRBV27 with TRBJ2-1; 9 bases are shared with TRBD2. Germline CDR1 is MNHEY and CDR2 is SMNVEV (reference sequence). This CDR3 contains 15 residues. The ends lost 2 bases at V and 5 bases at J; junction bases unmatched: 4. In DNA form, the CDR3 reads TGTGCCAGCAGTTTAATAGCGGGGGTTGACAATGAGCAGTTCTTC. It specifies CASSLIAGVDNEQFF.

V is TRBV2 and J is TRBJ2-7; tentatively, D is TRBD2 (5 bases). With 2 bases removed from V and 6 bases from J, the gap between germline ends came to 8 bases. The germline V gene has CDR1 SNHLY and CDR2 FYNNEI. This CDR3 has 12 residues. The CDR3 region has the DNA TGTGCCAGCAGTGAACTAGCTCTCGAGCAGTACTTC. Residues: CASSELALEQYF.

The CDR3 DNA reads as TGTGCTAGTGCTTTATATTCAGGCAGCTATGGCTACACCTTC. Protein sequence: CASALYSGSYGYTF. This chain connects TRBV12-5 to TRBJ1-2; D gene ambiguous. The CDR3 totals 14 residues. CDR1 is LGHNT, CDR2 FRNRAP, per germline. V was pared by 7 bases and J by 4 bases, with 16 bases between.

V and J are TRBV10-3 and TRBJ2-3; 7 bases agree with TRBD1. The V gene end was trimmed by 7 bases and the J gene end by 2 bases; junction bases not matched to a gene: 6. The CDR3 length is 14 residues. CDR1 and CDR2 (germline): ENHRY, SYGVKD. DNA of the CDR3: TGTGCCATCAACCGGGACAGACACACAGATACGCAGTATTTT. Translation gives CAINRDRHTDTQYF.